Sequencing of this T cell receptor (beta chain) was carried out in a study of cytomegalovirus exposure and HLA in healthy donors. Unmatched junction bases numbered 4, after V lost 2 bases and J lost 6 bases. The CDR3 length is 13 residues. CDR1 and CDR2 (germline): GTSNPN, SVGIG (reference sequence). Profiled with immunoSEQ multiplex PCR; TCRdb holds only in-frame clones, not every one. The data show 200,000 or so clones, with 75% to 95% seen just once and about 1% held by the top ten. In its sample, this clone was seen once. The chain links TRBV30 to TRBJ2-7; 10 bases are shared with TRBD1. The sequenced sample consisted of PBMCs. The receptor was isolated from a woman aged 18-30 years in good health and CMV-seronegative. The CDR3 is CAWSPGQGFEQYF. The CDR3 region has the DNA TGTGCCTGGAGTCCGGGACAGGGGTTCGAGCAGTACTTC.